Each of the 16 T cell receptor beta chains below was sequenced from the same sample in a study of cytomegalovirus exposure and HLA in healthy donors. Use of 60 Vbeta and 13 Jbeta primers characterized the PCR. Produced via immunoSEQ multiplex PCR; TCRdb's table is partial and in-frame only. Of around 150,000 clones listed, around 9.6% are singletons. Material: PBMCs. The receptors come from a male donor in good health and CMV-seronegative.

The V and J genes are TRBV6-5 and TRBJ1-2, with D maybe TRBD1 (5 bases). V was clipped by 2 bases and J by 6 bases, with 10 bases between them. The germline CDR1 and CDR2 sequences are MNHEY and SVGAGI. The CDR3 has 13 residues. The CDR3 spells CASSYGGYDGYTF. The CDR3 DNA is TGTGCCAGCAGTTACGGGGGGTACGATGGCTACACCTTC.

V gene TRBV27 combines with J gene TRBJ2-7; 10 nucleotides line up with TRBD2. Germline assignment: CDR1 MNHEY and CDR2 SMNVEV (reference sequence). The CDR3 sequence is 14 residues long. The ends lost 8 bases at V and 1 base at J; junction bases unmatched: 5. CDR3 sequence (DNA): TGTGCCAGCGCAGGACTAGCGGAATCCTACGAGCAGTACTTC. Encoded protein: CASAGLAESYEQYF.

This clone turned up a few times. This chain links TRBV27 with TRBJ2-7, with 8 bases matching TRBD1. The CDR3 extends over 13 amino acids. CDR1 and CDR2 from the germline V gene are MNHEY and SMNVEV (reference sequence). Trimming at V came to 8 bases and at J to 12 bases, leaving 15 bases not matched to a gene. This CDR3 reads CASSNDRGTPSYF. The CDR3 nucleotides read TGTGCCAGCTCGAACGACAGGGGAACCCCTTCGTACTTC.

This clone was counted a few times. The J gene is TRBJ2-7, the V gene TRBV11-3; 10 nucleotides align to TRBD1. Germline V CDR1 and CDR2: SGHNT, YENEEA. The ends lost 5 bases at V and 3 bases at J; junction bases unmatched: 7. CDR3 length: 15 residues. CDR3 bases: TGTGCCAGCAGCAACAGGGGGACAGGGGACTACGAGCAGTACTTC. Translation: CASSNRGTGDYEQYF.

This clone has just a few counts. J is TRBJ1-3 and V is TRBV5-3, with TRBD1 matching 9 bases. TRBV5-3 is reported as an ORF; its role is uncertain. The CDR3 covers 16 residues. V lost 4 bases, J lost 2 bases, and 7 bases stayed unmatched. The CDR3 loop reads CARSTRQGGTGNTIYF. The CDR3 DNA follows: TGTGCCAGAAGCACCCGACAGGGGGGCACTGGAAACACCATATATTTT.

The chain uses TRBV19 and TRBJ1-1; a weak D match, TRBD1 (5 bases). V was cut by 4 bases and J by 4 bases, with 10 bases left in between. CDR3 size: 13 residues. Germline-derived CDR1 and CDR2 are LNHDA and SQIVND (reference sequence). The CDR3 loop reads CASSTRRGTEAFF. CDR3 DNA sequence: TGTGCCAGTAGTACCCGTAGGGGCACTGAAGCTTTCTTT.

The J gene is TRBJ1-2, the V gene TRBV10-2; D may be TRBD1 (5 bases). The CDR3 runs 15 residues. Trimming removed 6 bases at V and 4 bases at J, with 18 bases between. The germline V gene encodes CDR1 WSHSY and CDR2 SAAADI. Here the CDR3 reads CASSKLGREGYGYTF. The CDR3 DNA follows: TGCGCCAGCAGCAAGCTGGGCAGGGAGGGCTATGGCTACACCTTC.

The J gene is TRBJ2-7, the V gene TRBV5-1; tentative D call: TRBD1 (6 bases). The CDR3 consists of 13 residues. Trimming removed 0 bases from V and 6 bases from J, with 10 bases in between. The germline gives CDR1 SGHRS, CDR2 YFSETQ. In DNA, the CDR3 is TGCGCCAGCAGCTTGGAAACAGGGCTCGAGCAGTACTTC. Its translation: CASSLETGLEQYF.

V and J are TRBV28 and TRBJ2-7; 9 bases map to TRBD1. CDR1 and CDR2 (germline): MDHEN, SYDVKM. CDR3 length: 15 residues. V was pared by 3 bases and J by 6 bases, with 9 bases of the junction left unmatched. In DNA form, the CDR3 reads TGTGCCAGCAGTTTCGGGACAGGGTCTCTAGGCGAGCAGTACTTC. As protein: CASSFGTGSLGEQYF.

V is TRBV6-5 and J is TRBJ1-4, with TRBD1 matching over 7 bases. The CDR3 contains 15 residues. Losses at the gene ends were 5 bases for V and 2 bases for J; bases not matched to a gene: 5. Germline CDR1 and CDR2: MNHEY and SVGAGI. The CDR3: CASSTTGWTNEKLFF. The DNA for the CDR3 is TGTGCCAGCAGTACGACAGGGTGGACTAATGAAAAACTGTTTTTT.

This sequence joins TRBV7-9 and TRBJ2-1, with 12 bases that match TRBD1. The CDR3 contains 16 residues. With 5 bases clipped from V and 8 bases from J, the junction kept 10 bases outside the gene matches. The germline V gene encodes CDR1 SEHNR and CDR2 FQNEAQ (reference sequence). CDR3 sequence reads: CASSPPGQGAWDEQFF. CDR3 bases: TGTGCCAGCAGCCCGCCGGGACAGGGGGCATGGGATGAGCAGTTCTTC.

The CDR3 bases are TGTGCCAGCAACGAACTAGCGGGGGACTACAATGAGCAGTTCTTC. Translation: CASNELAGDYNEQFF. The J gene is TRBJ2-1, the V gene TRBV7-2; 11 bases are shared with TRBD2. The germline V gene has CDR1 SGHTA and CDR2 FQGNSA. J was trimmed by 3 bases and V by 7 bases; bases with no gene match: 5. CDR3 size: 15 residues.

This clone was seen only a few times. V and J are TRBV6-5 and TRBJ2-7, with a possible D match to TRBD1 (5 bases). The CDR3 runs 15 residues. V was trimmed by 0 bases and J by 6 bases, leaving 15 bases between them. Germline V CDR1 and CDR2: MNHEY, SVGAGI. The DNA of the CDR3 is TGTGCCAGCAGTTACTCGTTGGGGCGAGGCGGCGAGCAGTACTTC. Protein: CASSYSLGRGGEQYF.

This clone was found a few times. The rearrangement joins TRBV5-6 to TRBJ1-4, with 7 bases matching TRBD1. The CDR3 runs 14 residues. V lost 0 bases and J lost 7; bases outside the gene matches: 3. Germline CDR1 reads SGHDT; CDR2 reads YYEEEE. CDR3: CASSLGQGGEKLFF. DNA for the CDR3: TGTGCCAGCAGCTTGGGACAGGGCGGTGAAAAACTGTTTTTT.

This clone appeared many times. V is TRBV7-9 and J is TRBJ2-3, with a tentative D call TRBD2 (5 bases). Trimming shortened V by 5 bases and J by 4 bases, and 10 bases separated the two germline ends. Germline assignment: CDR1 SEHNR and CDR2 FQNEAQ (reference sequence). The length of the CDR3 is 13 residues. CDR3 bases: TGTGCCAGCAGCCCACGAGGGCCAGATACGCAGTATTTT. It codes for CASSPRGPDTQYF.

V gene TRBV2 combines with J gene TRBJ2-1, with D tentatively TRBD1 (7 bases). Looked up from germline, CDR1 is SNHLY and CDR2 is FYNNEI. Trimming removed 6 bases at V and 9 bases at J, with 15 bases between. This CDR3 has 13 residues. CDR3 coding DNA: TGTGCCAGCAGGCGCCAGGGGGGTGGTGAGCAGTTCTTC. It specifies CASRRQGGGEQFF.